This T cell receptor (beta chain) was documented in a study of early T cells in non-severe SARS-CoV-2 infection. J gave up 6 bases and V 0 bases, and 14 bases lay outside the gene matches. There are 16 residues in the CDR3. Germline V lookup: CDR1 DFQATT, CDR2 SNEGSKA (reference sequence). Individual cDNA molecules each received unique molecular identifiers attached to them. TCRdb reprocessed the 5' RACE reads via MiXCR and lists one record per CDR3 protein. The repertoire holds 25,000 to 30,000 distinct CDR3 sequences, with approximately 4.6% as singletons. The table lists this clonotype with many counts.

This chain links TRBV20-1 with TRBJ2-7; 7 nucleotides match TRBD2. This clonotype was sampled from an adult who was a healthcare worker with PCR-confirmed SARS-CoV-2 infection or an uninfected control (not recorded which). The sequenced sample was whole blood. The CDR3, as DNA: TGCAGTGCTAGAGACCCCACGGGGAGGGAGGGCGTCGAGCAGTACTTC. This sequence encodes CSARDPTGREGVEQYF.